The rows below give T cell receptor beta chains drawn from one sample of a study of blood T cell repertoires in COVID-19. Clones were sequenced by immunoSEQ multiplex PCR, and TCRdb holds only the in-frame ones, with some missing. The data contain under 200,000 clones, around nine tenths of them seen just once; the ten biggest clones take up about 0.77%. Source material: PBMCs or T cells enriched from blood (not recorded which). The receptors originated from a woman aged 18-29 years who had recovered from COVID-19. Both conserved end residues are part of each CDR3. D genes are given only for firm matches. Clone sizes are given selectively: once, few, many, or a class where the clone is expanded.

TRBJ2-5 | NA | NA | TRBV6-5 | CASSQGTIPQETQYF
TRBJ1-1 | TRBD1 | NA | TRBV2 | CASSLDRGEAFF
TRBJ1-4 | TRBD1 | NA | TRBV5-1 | CASSLGQGAEKLFF
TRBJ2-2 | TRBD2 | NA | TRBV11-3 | CASSLSGWASGRGTGELFF
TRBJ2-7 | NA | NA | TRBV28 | CASSTHRTIRGDEQYF
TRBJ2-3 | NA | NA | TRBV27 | CASSLYSGKSSTDTQYF
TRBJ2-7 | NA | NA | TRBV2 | CASLSTTSYEQYF
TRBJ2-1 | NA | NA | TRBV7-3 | CASSLTSPGDPYNEQFF
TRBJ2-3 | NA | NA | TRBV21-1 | CASSKGLAGPDTQYF
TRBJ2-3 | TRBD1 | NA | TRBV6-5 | CASGLQGADTQYF
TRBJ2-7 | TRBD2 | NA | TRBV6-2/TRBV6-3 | CASSYWGSSGRAEQYF
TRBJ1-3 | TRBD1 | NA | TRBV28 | CASSFYRGRGNTIYF
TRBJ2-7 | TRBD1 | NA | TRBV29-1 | CSVLDRYEQYF
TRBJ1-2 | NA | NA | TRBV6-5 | CASRTGLQGYTF
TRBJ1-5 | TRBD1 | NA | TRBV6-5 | CASKGAFGNQPQHF
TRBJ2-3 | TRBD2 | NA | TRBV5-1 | CASSLFSGATDTQYF
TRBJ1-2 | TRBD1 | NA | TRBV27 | CASRSGGGFPFLGYTF
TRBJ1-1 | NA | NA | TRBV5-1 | CASSVGIRGGEAFF
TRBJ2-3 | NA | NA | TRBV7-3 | CASSFGGVRTDTQYF
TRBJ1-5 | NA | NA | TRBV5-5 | CASNLLGGPQHF
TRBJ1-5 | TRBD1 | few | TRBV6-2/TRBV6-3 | CASSYSMGGQSNQPQHF
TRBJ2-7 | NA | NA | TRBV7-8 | CASSLGGESSYEQYF
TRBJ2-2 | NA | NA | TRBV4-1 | CASSQLTINTGELFF
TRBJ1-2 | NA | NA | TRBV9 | CASSVGRVSNYGYTF
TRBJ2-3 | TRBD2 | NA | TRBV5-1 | CASSFTSGRTDTQYF
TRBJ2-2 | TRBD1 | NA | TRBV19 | CASSVGQGPTGELFF
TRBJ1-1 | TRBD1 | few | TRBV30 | CAWETGSAEAFF
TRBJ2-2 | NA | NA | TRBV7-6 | CASSSLGSSGGELFF
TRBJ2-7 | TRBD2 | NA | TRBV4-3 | CASSQEATSGRTLSYEQYF
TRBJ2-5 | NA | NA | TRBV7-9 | CASSLVVGEETQYF
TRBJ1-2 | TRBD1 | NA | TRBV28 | CASTIRTGAHYGYTF
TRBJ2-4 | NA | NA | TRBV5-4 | CASSFDSIQYF
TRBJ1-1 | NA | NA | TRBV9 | CASSTDWNTEAFF
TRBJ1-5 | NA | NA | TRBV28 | CASTTAGFYRNQPQHF
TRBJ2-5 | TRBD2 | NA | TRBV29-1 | CSVIAGGGSETQYF
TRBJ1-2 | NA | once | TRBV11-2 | CASSLDGVYGYTF
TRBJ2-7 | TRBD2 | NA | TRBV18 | CASSPQTSGASYEQYF
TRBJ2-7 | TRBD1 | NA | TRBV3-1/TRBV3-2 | CASSQGRQGLSYEQYF
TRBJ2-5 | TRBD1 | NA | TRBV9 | CASSVDQGAKETQYF
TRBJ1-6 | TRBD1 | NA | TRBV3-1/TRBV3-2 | CASSQVGETGGSDSPLHF
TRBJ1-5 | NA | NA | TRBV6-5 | CASRNRGSNQPQHF
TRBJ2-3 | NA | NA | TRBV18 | CASSPQRAGGTDTQYF
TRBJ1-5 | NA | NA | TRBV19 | CASSITTGGNSNQPQHF